Listed here are 16 T cell receptor beta chains from one sample, sequenced in a study of blood T cell repertoires in COVID-19. TCRdb's table, derived via immunoSEQ multiplex PCR, lists solely in-frame clones and lacks some. The data contain about half a million clones, 80% to 90% of them singletons. The specimen was PBMCs or T cells enriched from blood (not recorded which). The receptors were sampled from a woman aged 55-69 years who had recovered from COVID-19.

V is TRBV24-1 and J is TRBJ2-3, with TRBD2 matching 7 bases. CDR1 KGHDR and CDR2 SFDVKD come from the germline V gene. After removal of 8 bases from V and 0 bases from J, the junction contained 4 bases not matched to a gene. This CDR3 has 14 residues. The CDR3 spells CATTGGGSTDTQYF. The CDR3 DNA reads as TGTGCCACCACGGGGGGAGGTAGCACAGATACGCAGTATTTT.

The CDR3 DNA sequence: TGTGCCTGGAATCATCAGGGGACCATATATTTT. It translates to CAWNHQGTIYF. The genes are TRBV30 and TRBJ1-3; the D gene is possibly TRBD1 (6 bases). The CDR3 is made up of 11 amino acids. Germline CDR1 and CDR2: GTSNPN and SVGIG (reference sequence). V was shortened by 4 bases and J by 10 bases, with 11 bases between the two germline ends.

The gene calls are TRBV19 and TRBJ2-7, with D maybe TRBD1 (6 bases). The V gene lost 2 bases and the J gene lost 4 bases, with 18 bases spanning the gap. This CDR3 is built from 16 residues. Germline assignment: CDR1 LNHDA and CDR2 SQIVND (reference sequence). The CDR3 protein is CASSINPQGPGYEQYF. CDR3 coding DNA: TGTGCCAGTAGTATAAACCCACAGGGCCCGGGGTACGAGCAGTACTTC.

In this sample, this clone turned up once. The chain is built from TRBV29-1 and TRBJ1-2; weak D call: TRBD1 (5 bases). The CDR3 spans 12 residues. Germline assignment: CDR1 SQVTM and CDR2 ANQGSEA. Trimming cost V 3 bases and J 4 bases, with 9 bases left between them. The CDR3 coding sequence is TGCAGCGTTGAGCGGGGGATCTATGGCTACACCTTC. It is translated as CSVERGIYGYTF.

The chain employs TRBV10-2 and TRBJ2-1; a possible D gene is TRBD2 (6 bases). CDR1 WSHSY and CDR2 SAAADI come from the germline V gene. The length of the CDR3 is 15 residues. V was cut by 2 bases and J by 0 bases, with 8 bases left in between. The DNA for the CDR3 is TGCGCCAGCAGTGAGGTGGGGGGCTCCTACAATGAGCAGTTCTTC. Translation gives CASSEVGGSYNEQFF.

This clone was observed a single time. The J gene is TRBJ2-1, the V gene TRBV12-3 or TRBV12-4; no definite D call. The CDR3 spans 13 residues. V dropped 4 bases and J dropped 7 bases, with 11 bases sitting between them. In DNA, the CDR3 is TGTGCCAGCAGTTGGATGAAGAGGAATGAGCAGTTCTTC. Its translation: CASSWMKRNEQFF.

This rearrangement joins TRBV5-1 to TRBJ2-1, with 12 bases fitting TRBD2. Germline CDR1 reads SGHRS; CDR2 reads YFSETQ. V lost 4 bases to trimming and J lost 7 bases; unmatched junction nucleotides: 18. The CDR3 extends over 19 amino acids. This CDR3 reads CASSRDRSSSSGGANEQFF. In DNA, the CDR3 is TGCGCCAGCAGCCGCGACAGGTCTTCCTCTAGCGGGGGGGCGAATGAGCAGTTCTTC.

This chain joins TRBV10-3 and TRBJ1-6, with 7 bases that match TRBD1. This CDR3 is 14 amino acids long. V dropped 6 bases and J dropped 8; count of bases not matched to a gene: 7. The germline gives CDR1 ENHRY, CDR2 SYGVKD. The CDR3 here is CAISQGQNHSPLHF. CDR3 bases: TGTGCCATCAGCCAGGGACAGAACCATTCACCCCTCCACTTT.

The CDR3 nucleotides read TGCGCCAGCAGTCGAGAGCCTGGAAACACCATATATTTT. Translation gives CASSREPGNTIYF. The chain employs TRBV4-1 and TRBJ1-3, with no clear D. CDR1 and CDR2 (germline): MGHRA, YSYEKL. The CDR3 contains 13 residues. Trimming took 6 bases from V and 2 from J, leaving 8 bases between them.

This clone came up once. The gene calls are TRBV2 and TRBJ2-7, with 11 nucleotides matching TRBD1. J gave up 8 bases and V 5 bases, and 11 bases lay outside the gene matches. The CDR3 is 15 amino acids. The germline V gene has CDR1 SNHLY and CDR2 FYNNEI. The chain's CDR3 is CASSPIFGQGAQQYF. CDR3 in DNA: TGTGCCAGCAGTCCCATATTCGGACAGGGGGCTCAGCAGTACTTC. Looking up the rest from reference TRBV2 and TRBJ2-7 gives the full variable domain: EPEVTQTPSHQVTQMGQEVILRCVPISNHLYFYWYRQILGQKVEFLVSFYNNEISEKSEIFDDQFSVERPDGSNFTLKIRSTKLEDSAMYFCASSPIFGQGAQQYFGPGTRLTVT.

The CDR3 loop reads CATSDLGLAGLNTGELFF. The CDR3, as DNA: TGTGCCACCAGTGATTTGGGGCTAGCGGGGTTGAACACCGGGGAGCTGTTTTTT. V gene TRBV24-1 combines with J gene TRBJ2-2, with 9 bases that match TRBD2. Germline V gives CDR1 KGHDR, CDR2 SFDVKD. The trim removed 0 bases at V and 1 base at J, leaving 5 bases unmatched. The CDR3 has 18 amino acids.

This clone was found once. This chain joins TRBV19 and TRBJ1-1; no reliable D call. This CDR3 comprises 15 residues. The germline V and J ends were trimmed by 7 bases and 7 bases, with 22 bases remaining between them. CDR1 and CDR2 (germline): LNHDA, SQIVND (reference sequence). DNA for the CDR3: TGTGCCAGTACCTATACGAGGTTTCTAATCGATGAAGCTTTCTTT. Its protein product is CASTYTRFLIDEAFF.

The J gene is TRBJ1-6, the V gene TRBV5-6, with 9 bases lining up with TRBD1. The CDR3 is 16 amino acids. Germline values: CDR1 SGHDT, CDR2 YYEEEE. Trimming took 4 bases from V and 7 from J; bases not matched to a gene: 9. The CDR3 nucleotides are TGTGCCAGCAGCACCCCGGGACAGGGCGGGAATTCACCCCTCCACTTT. This gives the protein CASSTPGQGGNSPLHF.

The V gene is TRBV6-1, the J gene TRBJ2-7, with a possible D match to TRBD1 (6 bases). The ends were cut back, 2 bases at V and 6 bases at J, with 14 bases in the middle. CDR1 MNHNS and CDR2 SASEGT come from the germline V gene. This CDR3 has 14 residues. The CDR3 region is CASSEYQGRGEQYF. DNA for the CDR3: TGTGCCAGCAGTGAATACCAGGGGAGAGGCGAGCAGTACTTC.

The chain combines TRBV7-9 with TRBJ1-1; no reliable D call. Trimming left V 1 base short and J 0 bases short, with 12 bases between. CDR3 length equals 16 residues. Germline CDR1 SEHNR, CDR2 FQNEAQ (reference sequence). CDR3 sequence: CASSLVRDIMNTEAFF. In nucleotides, the CDR3 is TGTGCCAGCAGCTTAGTCAGAGACATTATGAACACTGAAGCTTTCTTT. The whole variable domain, filled in from reference TRBV7-9 and TRBJ1-1, reads DTGVSQNPRHKITKRGQNVTFRCDPISEHNRLYWYRQTLGQGPEFLTYFQNEAQLEKSRLLSDRFSAERPKGSFSTLEIQRTEQGDSAMYLCASSLVRDIMNTEAFFGQGTRLTVV.

J is TRBJ1-6 and V is TRBV19, with D possibly matching TRBD1 (6 bases). From germline, CDR1 is LNHDA and CDR2 SQIVND (reference sequence). Trimming took 7 bases from V and 10 from J, leaving 17 bases between them. The CDR3 has 14 residues. CDR3 sequence: CASTYSGAGSPLHF. The CDR3 DNA is TGTGCCAGTACCTATTCAGGGGCTGGGTCACCCCTCCACTTT.